Described below is a single TCR beta chain sequence and its context. This record comes from a study of shared clonotypes between healthy human individuals. Germline V CDR1 and CDR2: SGHAT, FQNNGV. With V trimmed by 1 base and J by 4 bases, 8 bases remained unmatched. The CDR3 totals 16 residues. It was CD45RO-negative cells, positively selected for CCR7, that made up naive CD8 cells, with terminally differentiated effector memory CD45RA+ cells excluded. Libraries were prepared by immunoSEQ multiplex PCR; TCRdb keeps only in-frame clonotypes and omits some of them. The sample shows 660,000 or so clones, about 96% of them seen only once.

J is TRBJ2-7 and V is TRBV11-2; 9 nucleotides agree with TRBD2. This receptor was taken from a woman aged 25 to 39 in good health. Material: naive CD8+ T cells sorted from blood. DNA for the CDR3: TGTGCCAGCAGCTTAGGGGCGGGAGGGACACTGTACGAGCAGTACTTC. Protein sequence: CASSLGAGGTLYEQYF.